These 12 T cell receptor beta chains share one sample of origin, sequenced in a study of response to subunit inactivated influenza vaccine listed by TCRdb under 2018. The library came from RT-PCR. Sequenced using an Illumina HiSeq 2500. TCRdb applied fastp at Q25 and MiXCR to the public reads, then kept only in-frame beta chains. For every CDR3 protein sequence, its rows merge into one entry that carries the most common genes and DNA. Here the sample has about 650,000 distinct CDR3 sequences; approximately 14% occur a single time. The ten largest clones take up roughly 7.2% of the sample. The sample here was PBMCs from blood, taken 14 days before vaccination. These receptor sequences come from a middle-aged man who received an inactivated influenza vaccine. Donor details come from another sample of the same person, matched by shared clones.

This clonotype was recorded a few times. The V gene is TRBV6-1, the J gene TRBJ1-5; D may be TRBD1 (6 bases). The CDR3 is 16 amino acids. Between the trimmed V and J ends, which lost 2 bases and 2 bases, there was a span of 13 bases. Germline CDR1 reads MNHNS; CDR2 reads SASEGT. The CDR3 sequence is CASSETYREGNQPQHF. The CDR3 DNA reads TGTGCCAGCAGTGAAACCTACAGGGAGGGCAATCAGCCCCAGCATTTT.

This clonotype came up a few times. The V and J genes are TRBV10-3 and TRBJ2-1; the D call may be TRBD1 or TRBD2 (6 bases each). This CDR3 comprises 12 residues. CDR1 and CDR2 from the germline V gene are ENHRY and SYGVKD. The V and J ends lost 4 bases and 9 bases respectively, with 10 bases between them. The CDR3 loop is CAISAGGSEQFF. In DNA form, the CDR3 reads TGTGCCATCAGTGCCGGGGGCAGTGAGCAGTTCTTC.

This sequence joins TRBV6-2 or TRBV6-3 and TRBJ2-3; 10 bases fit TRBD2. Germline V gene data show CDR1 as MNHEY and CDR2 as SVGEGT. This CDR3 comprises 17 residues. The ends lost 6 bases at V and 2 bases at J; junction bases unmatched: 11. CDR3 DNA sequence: TGTGCCAGCAGCACCCCAAGGACTAGCGGAACCACAGATACGCAGTATTTT. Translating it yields CASSTPRTSGTTDTQYF.

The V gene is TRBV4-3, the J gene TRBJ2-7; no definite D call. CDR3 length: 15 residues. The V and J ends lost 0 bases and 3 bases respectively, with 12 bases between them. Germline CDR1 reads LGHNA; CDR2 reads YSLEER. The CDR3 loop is CASSQDRANYYEQYF. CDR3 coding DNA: TGCGCCAGCAGCCAAGATCGCGCGAATTACTACGAGCAGTACTTC.

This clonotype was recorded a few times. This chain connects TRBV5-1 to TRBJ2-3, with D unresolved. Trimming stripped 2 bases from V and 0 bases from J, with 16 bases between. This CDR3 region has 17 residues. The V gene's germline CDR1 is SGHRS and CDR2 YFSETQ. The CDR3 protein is CASSFNTIPVSTDTQYF. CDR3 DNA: TGCGCCAGCAGCTTCAACACCATACCAGTAAGCACAGATACGCAGTATTTT.

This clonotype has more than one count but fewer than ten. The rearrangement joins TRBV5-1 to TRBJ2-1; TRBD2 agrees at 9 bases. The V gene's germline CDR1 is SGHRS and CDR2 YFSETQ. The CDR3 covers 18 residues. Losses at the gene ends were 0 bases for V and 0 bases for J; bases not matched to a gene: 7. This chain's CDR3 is CASSLGVSGGSSYNEQFF. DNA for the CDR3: TGCGCCAGCAGCTTGGGAGTAAGCGGGGGGAGCTCCTACAATGAGCAGTTCTTC.

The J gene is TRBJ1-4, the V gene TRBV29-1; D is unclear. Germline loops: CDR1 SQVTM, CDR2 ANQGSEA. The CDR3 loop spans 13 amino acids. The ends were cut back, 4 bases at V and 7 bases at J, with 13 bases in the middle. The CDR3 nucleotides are TGCAGCGTTGCGGCACAGACCGGTGAAAAACTGTTTTTT. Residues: CSVAAQTGEKLFF.

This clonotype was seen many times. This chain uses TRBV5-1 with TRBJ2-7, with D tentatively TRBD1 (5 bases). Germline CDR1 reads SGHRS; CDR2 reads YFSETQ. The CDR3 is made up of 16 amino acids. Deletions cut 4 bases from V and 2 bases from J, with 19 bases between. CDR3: CASSPEGQRAPYEQYF. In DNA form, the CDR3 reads TGCGCCAGCAGCCCGGAAGGACAAAGGGCCCCCTACGAGCAGTACTTC.

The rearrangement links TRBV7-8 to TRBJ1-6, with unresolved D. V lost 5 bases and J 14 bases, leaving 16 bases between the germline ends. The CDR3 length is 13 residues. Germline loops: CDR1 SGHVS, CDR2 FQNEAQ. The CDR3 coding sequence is TGTGCCAGCAGCCCACGGGTCCCGAGGACCCTCCACTTT. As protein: CASSPRVPRTLHF.

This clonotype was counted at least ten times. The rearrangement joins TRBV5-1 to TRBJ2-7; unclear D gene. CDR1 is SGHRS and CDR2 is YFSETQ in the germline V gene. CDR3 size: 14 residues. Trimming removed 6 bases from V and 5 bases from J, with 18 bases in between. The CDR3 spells CASTPGMPAHEQYF. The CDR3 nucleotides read TGCGCCAGCACCCCGGGCATGCCGGCCCACGAGCAGTACTTC.

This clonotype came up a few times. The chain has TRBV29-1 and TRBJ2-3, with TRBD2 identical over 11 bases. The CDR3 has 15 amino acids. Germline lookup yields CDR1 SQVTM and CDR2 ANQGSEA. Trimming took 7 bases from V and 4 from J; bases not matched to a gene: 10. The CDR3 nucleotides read TGCAGCGCCCACCCCCTAGCGGGAGGAGCAGATACGCAGTATTTT. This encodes CSAHPLAGGADTQYF.

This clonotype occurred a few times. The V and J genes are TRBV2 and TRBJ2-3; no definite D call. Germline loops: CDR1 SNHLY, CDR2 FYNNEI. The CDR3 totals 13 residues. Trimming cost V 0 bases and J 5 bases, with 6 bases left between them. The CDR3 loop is CASSEAMVDTQYF. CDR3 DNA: TGTGCCAGCAGTGAAGCGATGGTAGATACGCAGTATTTT.